These 8 T cell receptor beta chains originate from one sample sequenced in a study of cytomegalovirus exposure and HLA in healthy donors. Primers for the PCR totalled 60 Vbeta and 13 Jbeta. Produced via immunoSEQ multiplex PCR; TCRdb's table is partial and in-frame only. Of tens of thousands of clones in the sample, over 70% were seen once. The sequencing input was PBMCs. The source is a man younger than 45 in good health and CMV-seronegative.

The chain employs TRBV5-1 and TRBJ1-2; perhaps TRBD1 as D (6 bases). The CDR3 spans 15 residues. The germline V gene has CDR1 SGHRS and CDR2 YFSETQ. V dropped 3 bases and J dropped 2 bases, with 14 bases sitting between them. The CDR3 DNA follows: TGCGCCAGCAGCTCGACGGGACAATCGAACTATGGCTACACCTTC. Encoded protein: CASSSTGQSNYGYTF.

A few counts support this clone. The chain has TRBV6-1 and TRBJ1-1; 8 bases align to TRBD1. This CDR3 contains 13 residues. Germline V lookup: CDR1 MNHNS, CDR2 SASEGT. The ends lost 4 bases at V and 4 bases at J; junction bases unmatched: 2. The CDR3 loop reads CASSATGGTEAFF. The CDR3 DNA follows: TGTGCCAGCAGTGCAACAGGGGGCACTGAAGCTTTCTTT.

The rearrangement joins TRBV7-9 to TRBJ2-1; 7 nucleotides line up with TRBD1. This CDR3 has 12 amino acids. With V trimmed by 5 bases and J by 8 bases, 3 bases remained unmatched. Germline V gives CDR1 SEHNR, CDR2 FQNEAQ (reference sequence). The CDR3 spells CASSATGYEQFF. CDR3 DNA sequence: TGTGCCAGCAGCGCGACAGGGTATGAGCAGTTCTTC. Looking up the rest from reference TRBV7-9 and TRBJ2-1 gives the full variable domain: DTGVSQNPRHKITKRGQNVTFRCDPISEHNRLYWYRQTLGQGPEFLTYFQNEAQLEKSRLLSDRFSAERPKGSFSTLEIQRTEQGDSAMYLCASSATGYEQFFGPGTRLTVL.

This clone was picked up one time. The rearrangement joins TRBV6-5 to TRBJ2-5; D is undetermined. The CDR3 loop spans 13 amino acids. Trimming left V 4 bases short and J 5 bases short, with 11 bases between. CDR1 MNHEY and CDR2 SVGAGI come from the germline V gene. The CDR3 region is CASSFSVGETQYF. DNA of the CDR3: TGTGCCAGCAGTTTTTCAGTCGGGGAGACCCAGTACTTC.

This chain joins TRBV28 and TRBJ2-7; D is undetermined. CDR1 is MDHEN, CDR2 SYDVKM, per germline. Trimming removed 6 bases at V and 0 bases at J, with 21 bases between. The CDR3 length is 17 residues. CDR3: CASSVVALIRSSYEQYF. CDR3 sequence (DNA): TGTGCCAGCAGCGTTGTTGCCCTTATCCGGAGCTCCTACGAGCAGTACTTC.

This clone is a singleton in its sample. The chain couples TRBV29-1 to TRBJ2-7, with a possible D match to TRBD2 (6 bases). CDR3 length: 11 amino acids. The V end was cut by 7 bases, the J end by 3 bases, with 10 bases between. Germline V gene data show CDR1 as SQVTM and CDR2 as ANQGSEA. The CDR3 nucleotides read TGCAGCGGGACTAAAGGCTACGAGCAGTACTTC. It is translated as CSGTKGYEQYF.

V is TRBV30 and J is TRBJ2-1, with D possibly TRBD1 on 5 matching bases. CDR1 and CDR2 (germline): GTSNPN, SVGIG (reference sequence). CDR3 length: 12 residues. V was pared by 5 bases and J by 5 bases, with 10 bases between. This CDR3 reads CAWDRTNNEQFF. As DNA, the CDR3 is TGTGCCTGGGACAGAACAAACAATGAGCAGTTCTTC.

This chain connects TRBV10-3 to TRBJ2-7; the D gene is possibly TRBD2 (5 bases). V gave up 4 bases and J gave up 6 bases, with 7 bases separating them. The CDR3 consists of 11 residues. CDR1 is ENHRY, CDR2 SYGVKD, per germline. CDR3: CAISGGGEQYF. The CDR3 DNA sequence: TGTGCCATCAGTGGCGGAGGCGAGCAGTACTTC.